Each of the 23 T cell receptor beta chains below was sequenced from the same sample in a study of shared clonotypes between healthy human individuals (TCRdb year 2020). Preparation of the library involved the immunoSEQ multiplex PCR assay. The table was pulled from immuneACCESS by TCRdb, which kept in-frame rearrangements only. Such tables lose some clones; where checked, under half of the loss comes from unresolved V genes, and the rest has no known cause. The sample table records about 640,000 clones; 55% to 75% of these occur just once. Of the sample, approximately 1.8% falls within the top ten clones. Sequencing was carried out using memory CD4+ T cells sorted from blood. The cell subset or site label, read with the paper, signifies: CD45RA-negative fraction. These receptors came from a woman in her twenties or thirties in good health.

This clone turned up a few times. As DNA, the CDR3 is TGTGCCAGCAGCCACAGGGTAGATGCCACTGAAGCTTTCTTT. Encoded protein: CASSHRVDATEAFF. The chain has TRBV11-2 and TRBJ1-1, with D perhaps TRBD1 (6 bases). V lost 5 bases and J 4 bases, leaving 14 bases between the germline ends. Germline values: CDR1 SGHAT, CDR2 FQNNGV. This CDR3 is built from 14 residues.

CDR3 sequence (DNA): TGTGCCAGCAAGCGGGACAGGCGCTTGTCGCCCCAGCATTTT. This encodes CASKRDRRLSPQHF. The chain uses TRBV6-1 and TRBJ1-5, with 8 bases lining up with TRBD1. The germline gives CDR1 MNHNS, CDR2 SASEGT. The junction had 11 bases not matched to a gene; V was cut back by 7 bases and J by 9 bases. The CDR3 extends over 14 amino acids.

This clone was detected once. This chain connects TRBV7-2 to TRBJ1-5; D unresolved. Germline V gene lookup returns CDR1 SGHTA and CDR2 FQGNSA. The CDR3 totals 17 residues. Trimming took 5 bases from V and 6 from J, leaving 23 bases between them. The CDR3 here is CASSARVSPEGGQPQHF. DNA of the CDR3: TGTGCCAGCAGCGCCCGAGTGTCCCCCGAAGGCGGTCAGCCCCAGCATTTT.

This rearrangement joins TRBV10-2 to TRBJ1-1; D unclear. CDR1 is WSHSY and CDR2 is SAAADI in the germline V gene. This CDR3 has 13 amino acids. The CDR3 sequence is CATSVGVNTEAFF. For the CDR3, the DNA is TGCGCGACCTCCGTGGGAGTGAACACTGAAGCTTTCTTT.

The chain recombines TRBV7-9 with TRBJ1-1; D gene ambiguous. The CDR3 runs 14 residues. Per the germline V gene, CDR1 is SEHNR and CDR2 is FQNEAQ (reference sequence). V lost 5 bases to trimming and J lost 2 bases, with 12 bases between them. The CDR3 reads CASSQIPVNTEAFF. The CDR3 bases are TGTGCCAGCAGCCAAATTCCAGTCAACACTGAAGCTTTCTTT. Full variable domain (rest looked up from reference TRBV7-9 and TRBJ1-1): DTGVSQNPRHKITKRGQNVTFRCDPISEHNRLYWYRQTLGQGPEFLTYFQNEAQLEKSRLLSDRFSAERPKGSFSTLEIQRTEQGDSAMYLCASSQIPVNTEAFFGQGTRLTVV.

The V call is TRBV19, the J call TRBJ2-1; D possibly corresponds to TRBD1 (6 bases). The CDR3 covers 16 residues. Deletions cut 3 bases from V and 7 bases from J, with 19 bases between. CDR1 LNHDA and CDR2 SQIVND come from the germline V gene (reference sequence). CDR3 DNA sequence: TGTGCCAGTAGTATCCGTCGAGCGGTAGGGGGTAATGAGCAGTTCTTC. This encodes CASSIRRAVGGNEQFF.

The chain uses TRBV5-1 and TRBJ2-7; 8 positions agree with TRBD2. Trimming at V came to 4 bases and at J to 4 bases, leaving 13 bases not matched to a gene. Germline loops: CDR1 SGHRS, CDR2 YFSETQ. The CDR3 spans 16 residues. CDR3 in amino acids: CASSPALSGTLYEQYF. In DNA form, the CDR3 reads TGCGCCAGCAGCCCAGCGCTTAGCGGGACACTGTACGAGCAGTACTTC.

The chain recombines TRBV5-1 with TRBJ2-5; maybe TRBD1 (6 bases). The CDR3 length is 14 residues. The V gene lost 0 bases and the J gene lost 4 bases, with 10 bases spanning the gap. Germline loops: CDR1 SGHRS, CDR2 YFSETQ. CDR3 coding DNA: TGCGCCAGCAGCTTGGGTGGGGGCGGAGAGACCCAGTACTTC. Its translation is CASSLGGGGETQYF.

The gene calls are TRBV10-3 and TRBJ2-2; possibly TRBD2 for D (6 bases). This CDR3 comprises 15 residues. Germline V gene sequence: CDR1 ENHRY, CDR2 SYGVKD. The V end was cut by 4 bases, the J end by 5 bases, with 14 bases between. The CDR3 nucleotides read TGTGCCATCAGTGGGTGGGGTAGCGGTACCGGGGAGCTGTTTTTT. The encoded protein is CAISGWGSGTGELFF.

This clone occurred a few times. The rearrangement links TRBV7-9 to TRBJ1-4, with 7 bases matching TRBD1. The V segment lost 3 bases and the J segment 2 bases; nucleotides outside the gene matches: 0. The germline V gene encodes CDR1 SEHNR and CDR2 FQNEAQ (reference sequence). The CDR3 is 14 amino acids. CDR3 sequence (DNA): TGTGCCAGCAGCTTGGGACAGACTAATGAAAAACTGTTTTTT. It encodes CASSLGQTNEKLFF.

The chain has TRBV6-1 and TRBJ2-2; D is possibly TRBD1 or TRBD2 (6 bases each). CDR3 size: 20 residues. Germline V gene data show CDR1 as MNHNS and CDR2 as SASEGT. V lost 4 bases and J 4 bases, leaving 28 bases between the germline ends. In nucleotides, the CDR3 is TGTGCCAGCAGTGGCAAGGAAGTATGGTCGGGGGCCAGGAGCACCGGGGAGCTGTTTTTT. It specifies CASSGKEVWSGARSTGELFF.

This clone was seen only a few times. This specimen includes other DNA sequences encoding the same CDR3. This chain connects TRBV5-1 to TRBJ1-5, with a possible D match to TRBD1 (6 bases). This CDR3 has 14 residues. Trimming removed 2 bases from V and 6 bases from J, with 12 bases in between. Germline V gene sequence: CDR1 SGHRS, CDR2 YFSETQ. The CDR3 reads CASSLEGGGQPQHF. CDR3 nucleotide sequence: TGCGCCAGCAGCTTAGAGGGAGGGGGTCAGCCCCAGCATTTT.

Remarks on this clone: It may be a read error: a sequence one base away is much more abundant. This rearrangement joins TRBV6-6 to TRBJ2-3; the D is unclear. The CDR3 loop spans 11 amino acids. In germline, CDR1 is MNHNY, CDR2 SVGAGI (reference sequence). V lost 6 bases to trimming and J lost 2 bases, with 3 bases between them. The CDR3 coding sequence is TGTGCCAGCAGGCACACAGATACGCAGTATTTT. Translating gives CASRHTDTQYF.

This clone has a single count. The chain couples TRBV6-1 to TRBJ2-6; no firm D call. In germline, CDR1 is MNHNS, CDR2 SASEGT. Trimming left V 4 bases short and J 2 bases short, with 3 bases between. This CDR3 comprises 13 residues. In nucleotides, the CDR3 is TGTGCCAGCAGTGCTACTGGGGCCAACGTCCTGACTTTC. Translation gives CASSATGANVLTF.

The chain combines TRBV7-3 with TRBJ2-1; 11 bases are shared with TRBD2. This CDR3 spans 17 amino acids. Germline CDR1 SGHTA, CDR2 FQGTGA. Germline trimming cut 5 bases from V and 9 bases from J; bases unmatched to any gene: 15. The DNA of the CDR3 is TGTGCCAGCAGCACTCAGACCATAGCGGGAGGGCCGTTTGAGCAGTTCTTC. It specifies CASSTQTIAGGPFEQFF.

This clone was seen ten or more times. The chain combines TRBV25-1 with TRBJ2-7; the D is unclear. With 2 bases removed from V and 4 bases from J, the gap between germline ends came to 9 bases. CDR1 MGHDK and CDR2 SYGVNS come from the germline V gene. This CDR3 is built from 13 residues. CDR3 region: CASSEEAKYEQYF. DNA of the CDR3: TGTGCCAGCAGTGAAGAGGCCAAATACGAGCAGTACTTC.

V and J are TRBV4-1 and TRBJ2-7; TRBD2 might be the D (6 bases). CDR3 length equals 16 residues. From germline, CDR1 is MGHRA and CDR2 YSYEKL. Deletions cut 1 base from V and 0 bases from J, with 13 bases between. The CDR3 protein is CASSQVPAGSSYEQYF. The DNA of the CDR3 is TGCGCCAGCAGCCAAGTCCCCGCGGGGAGCTCCTACGAGCAGTACTTC.

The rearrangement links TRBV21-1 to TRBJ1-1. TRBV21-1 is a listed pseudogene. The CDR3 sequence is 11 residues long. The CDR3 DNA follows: TGTGCCAGCGGATCAAGGCGGGGGGCTTTCTTT. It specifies CASGSRRGAFF.

CDR3 region: CASSPRQRSGTGSYEQYF. As DNA, the CDR3 is TGTGCCAGCTCACCTAGACAAAGATCCGGGACGGGCTCCTACGAGCAGTACTTC. The chain has TRBV18 and TRBJ2-7; D may correspond to TRBD1 or TRBD2 (5 bases each). Germline-derived CDR1 and CDR2 are KGHSH and LQKENI. This CDR3 spans 18 amino acids. V was clipped by 3 bases and J by 0 bases, with 21 bases between them.

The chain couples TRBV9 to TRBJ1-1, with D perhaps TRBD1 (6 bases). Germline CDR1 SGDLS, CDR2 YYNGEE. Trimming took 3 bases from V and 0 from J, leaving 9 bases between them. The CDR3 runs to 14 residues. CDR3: CASSGGHLNTEAFF. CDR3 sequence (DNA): TGTGCCAGCAGCGGGGGACATCTGAACACTGAAGCTTTCTTT.

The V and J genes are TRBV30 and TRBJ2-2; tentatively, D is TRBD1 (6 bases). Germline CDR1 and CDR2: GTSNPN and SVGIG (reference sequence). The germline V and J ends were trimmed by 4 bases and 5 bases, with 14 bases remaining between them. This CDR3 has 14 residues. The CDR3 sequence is CAWNPGHHTGELFF. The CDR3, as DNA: TGTGCCTGGAATCCGGGACACCATACCGGGGAGCTGTTTTTT.

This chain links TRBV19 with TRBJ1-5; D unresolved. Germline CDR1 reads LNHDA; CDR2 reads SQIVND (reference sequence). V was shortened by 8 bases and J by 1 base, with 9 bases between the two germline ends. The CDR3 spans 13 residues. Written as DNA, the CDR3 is TGTGCCAGTGCCTCAGTAAGCAATCAGCCCCAGCATTTT. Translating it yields CASASVSNQPQHF.

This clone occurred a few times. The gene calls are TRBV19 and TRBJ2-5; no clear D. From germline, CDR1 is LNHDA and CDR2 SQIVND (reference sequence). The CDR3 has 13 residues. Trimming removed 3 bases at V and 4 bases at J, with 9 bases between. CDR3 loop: CASSMVHLETQYF. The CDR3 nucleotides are TGTGCCAGTAGTATGGTCCATTTAGAGACCCAGTACTTC.